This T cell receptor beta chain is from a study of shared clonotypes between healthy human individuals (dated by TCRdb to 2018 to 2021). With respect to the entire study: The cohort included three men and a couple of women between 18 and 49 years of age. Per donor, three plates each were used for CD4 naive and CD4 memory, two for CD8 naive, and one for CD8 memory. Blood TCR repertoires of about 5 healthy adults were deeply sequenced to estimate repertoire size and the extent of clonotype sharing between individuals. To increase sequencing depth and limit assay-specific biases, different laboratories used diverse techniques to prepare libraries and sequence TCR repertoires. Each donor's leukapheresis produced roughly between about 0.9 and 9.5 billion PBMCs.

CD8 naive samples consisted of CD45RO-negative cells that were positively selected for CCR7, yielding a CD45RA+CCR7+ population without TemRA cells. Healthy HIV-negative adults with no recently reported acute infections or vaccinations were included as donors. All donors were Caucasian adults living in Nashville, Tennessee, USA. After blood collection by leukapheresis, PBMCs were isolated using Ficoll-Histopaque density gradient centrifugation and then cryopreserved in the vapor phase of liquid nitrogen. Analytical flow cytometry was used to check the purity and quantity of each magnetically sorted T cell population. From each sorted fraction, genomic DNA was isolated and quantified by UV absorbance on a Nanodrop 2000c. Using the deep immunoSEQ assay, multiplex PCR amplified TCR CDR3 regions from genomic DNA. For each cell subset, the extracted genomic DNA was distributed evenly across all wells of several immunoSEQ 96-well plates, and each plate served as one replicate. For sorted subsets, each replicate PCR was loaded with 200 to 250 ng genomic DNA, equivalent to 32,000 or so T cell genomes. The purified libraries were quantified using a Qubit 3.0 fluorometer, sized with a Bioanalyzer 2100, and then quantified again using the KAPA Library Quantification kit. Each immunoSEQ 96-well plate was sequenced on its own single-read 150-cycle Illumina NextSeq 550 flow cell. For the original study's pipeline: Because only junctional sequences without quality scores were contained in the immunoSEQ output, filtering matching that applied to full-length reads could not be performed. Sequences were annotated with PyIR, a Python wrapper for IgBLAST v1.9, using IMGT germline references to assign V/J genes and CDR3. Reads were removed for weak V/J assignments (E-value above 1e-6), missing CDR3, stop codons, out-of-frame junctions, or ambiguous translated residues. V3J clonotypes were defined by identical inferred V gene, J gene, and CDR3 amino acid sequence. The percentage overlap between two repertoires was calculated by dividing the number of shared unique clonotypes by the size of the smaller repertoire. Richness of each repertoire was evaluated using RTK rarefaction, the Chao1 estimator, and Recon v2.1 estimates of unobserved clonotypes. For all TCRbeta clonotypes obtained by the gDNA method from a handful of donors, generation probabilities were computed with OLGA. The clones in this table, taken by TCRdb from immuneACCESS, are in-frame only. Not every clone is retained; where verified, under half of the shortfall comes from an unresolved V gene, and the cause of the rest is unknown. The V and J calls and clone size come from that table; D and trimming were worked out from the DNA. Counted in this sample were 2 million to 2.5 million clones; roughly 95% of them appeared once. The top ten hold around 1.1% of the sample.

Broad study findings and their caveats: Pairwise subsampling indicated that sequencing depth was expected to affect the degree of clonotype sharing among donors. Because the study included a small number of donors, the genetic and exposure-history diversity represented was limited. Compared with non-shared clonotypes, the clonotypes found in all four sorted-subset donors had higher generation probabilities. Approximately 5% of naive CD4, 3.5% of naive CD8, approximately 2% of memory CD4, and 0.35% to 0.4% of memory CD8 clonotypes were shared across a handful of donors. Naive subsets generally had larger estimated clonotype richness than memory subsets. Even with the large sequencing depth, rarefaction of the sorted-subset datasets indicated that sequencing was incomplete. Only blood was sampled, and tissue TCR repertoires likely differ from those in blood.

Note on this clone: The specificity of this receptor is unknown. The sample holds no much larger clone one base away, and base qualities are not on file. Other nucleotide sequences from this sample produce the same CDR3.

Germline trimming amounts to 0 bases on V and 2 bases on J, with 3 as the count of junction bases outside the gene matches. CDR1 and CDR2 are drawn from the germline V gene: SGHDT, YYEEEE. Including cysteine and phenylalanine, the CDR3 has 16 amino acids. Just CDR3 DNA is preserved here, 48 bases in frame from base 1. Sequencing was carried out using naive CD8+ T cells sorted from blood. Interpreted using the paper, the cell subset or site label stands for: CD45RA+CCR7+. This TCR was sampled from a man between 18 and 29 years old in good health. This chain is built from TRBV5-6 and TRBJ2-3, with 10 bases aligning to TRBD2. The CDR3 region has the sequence CASSLGLAGFTDTQYF. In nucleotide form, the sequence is TGTGCCAGCAGCTTGGGACTAGCGGGCTTCACAGATACGCAGTATTTT.